Following are 29 T cell receptor beta chains from one sample sequenced in a study of beta chain features in type 1 diabetes. Expressed TCRB transcripts got sequenced, as all isolated RNA was reverse transcribed. Only in-frame clones appear in the TCRdb table, and some are missing; sequencing was by immunoSEQ multiplex PCR. The data contain tens of thousands of clones, roughly 50% of them singletons. The sequencing sample was made of stem cell memory CD4+ T cells from blood. These receptors all stem from a woman aged 25 to 39 in good health.

The rearrangement uses TRBV7-9 and TRBJ1-1, with TRBD1 matching 7 bases. The V segment lost 5 bases and the J segment 5 bases; nucleotides outside the gene matches: 11. The CDR3 totals 15 residues. Looked up from germline, CDR1 is SEHNR and CDR2 is FQNEAQ (reference sequence). This CDR3 reads CASSPSRDRGTEAFF. The CDR3 DNA reads TGTGCCAGCAGCCCCAGCCGGGACAGAGGGACTGAAGCTTTCTTT.

The genes are TRBV7-9 and TRBJ2-7; TRBD1 aligns across 9 bases. The germline V gene encodes CDR1 SEHNR and CDR2 FQNEAQ (reference sequence). V trimming: 11 bases; J trimming: 3 bases; junction bases outside the gene matches: 11. CDR3 length: 14 residues. This CDR3 is CASQLGTGYYEQYF. The CDR3 nucleotides are TGTGCCTCCCAGCTTGGGACAGGGTACTACGAGCAGTACTTC.

In this sample, this clone turned up a few times. The chain carries TRBV6-1 and TRBJ2-1, with D perhaps TRBD2 (6 bases). The CDR3 sequence is 14 residues long. Looked up from germline, CDR1 is MNHNS and CDR2 is SASEGT. V was cut by 5 bases and J by 2 bases, with 10 bases left in between. The DNA of the CDR3 is TGTGCCAGCAGTTTGATAGCGGCCTACAATGAGCAGTTCTTC. This encodes CASSLIAAYNEQFF.

Only one count was recorded for this clone. The CDR3 nucleotides read TGTGCCTGGAGTAACCTCCAGACTAGCGGGACCCCAGATACGCAGTATTTT. Its translation: CAWSNLQTSGTPDTQYF. J is TRBJ2-3 and V is TRBV30, with 11 bases identical to TRBD2. Germline trimming cut 2 bases from V and 4 bases from J; bases unmatched to any gene: 11. Germline V gene data show CDR1 as GTSNPN and CDR2 as SVGIG (reference sequence). CDR3 length: 17 residues.

The chain links TRBV5-1 to TRBJ2-7; weak D call: TRBD1 (5 bases). V lost 6 bases, J lost 6 bases, and 16 bases lay in between. CDR1 and CDR2 from the germline V gene are SGHRS and YFSETQ. This CDR3 contains 13 residues. In DNA form, the CDR3 reads TGCGCCAGCAACGTGGGGTGGGGCCGCGAGCAGTACTTC. It is translated as CASNVGWGREQYF.

V usage is TRBV7-9 and J usage is TRBJ1-1; D is unresolved. Germline lookup yields CDR1 SEHNR and CDR2 FQNEAQ (reference sequence). Between the trimmed V and J ends, which lost 1 base and 10 bases, there was a span of 7 bases. The length of the CDR3 is 11 residues. CDR3 residues: CASSLGGRAFF. As DNA, the CDR3 is TGTGCCAGCAGCTTAGGTGGCAGAGCTTTCTTT.

The gene calls are TRBV18 and TRBJ2-3; 14 positions match TRBD2. The CDR3 consists of 17 residues. Germline CDR1 reads KGHSH; CDR2 reads LQKENI. V lost 3 bases, J lost 1 base, and 3 bases stayed unmatched. The CDR3 is CASSPPGLAGGTDTQYF. For the CDR3, the DNA is TGTGCCAGCTCACCCCCGGGACTAGCGGGGGGCACAGATACGCAGTATTTT.

The V call is TRBV11-2, the J call TRBJ2-1; TRBD2 matches at 7 bases. Germline V gene data show CDR1 as SGHAT and CDR2 as FQNNGV. The length of the CDR3 is 15 residues. The trim removed 2 bases at V and 8 bases at J, leaving 9 bases unmatched. CDR3 loop: CASSLRDYLRDEQFF. The CDR3 coding sequence is TGTGCCAGCAGCTTAAGGGACTACCTTAGAGATGAGCAGTTCTTC.

This chain uses TRBV5-1 with TRBJ1-1, with 7 bases that match TRBD1. CDR1 SGHRS and CDR2 YFSETQ come from the germline V gene. The CDR3 extends over 14 amino acids. The V segment lost 4 bases and the J segment 5 bases; nucleotides outside the gene matches: 8. DNA of the CDR3: TGCGCCAGCAGCCCAGGACAGGAGGGGACTGAAGCTTTCTTT. Amino acids: CASSPGQEGTEAFF.

The chain joins TRBV19 to TRBJ2-5, with TRBD1 as a possible D gene (6 bases). This CDR3 region has 14 residues. Germline V CDR1 and CDR2: LNHDA, SQIVND (reference sequence). Trimming left V 9 bases short and J 5 bases short, with 19 bases between. CDR3 DNA: TGTGCCAGCGCTGCAGCCCTGGGGGCGGAGACCCAGTACTTC. As protein: CASAAALGAETQYF.

This clone occurred a few times. This chain joins TRBV5-1 and TRBJ2-7; D gene ambiguous. In germline, CDR1 is SGHRS, CDR2 YFSETQ. The CDR3 is 14 amino acids. The germline V and J ends were trimmed by 1 base and 4 bases, with 12 bases remaining between them. In DNA form, the CDR3 reads TGCGCCAGCAGCTTGACAGATCGAATTTACGAGCAGTACTTC. As protein: CASSLTDRIYEQYF.

The chain links TRBV5-4 to TRBJ2-5, with 8 bases lining up with TRBD2. V gave up 0 bases and J gave up 5 bases; unmatched junction bases: 6. Germline V gene lookup returns CDR1 SGHNT and CDR2 YYREEE (reference sequence). The CDR3 has 15 amino acids. The CDR3 region is CASSLVGRAAETQYF. CDR3 sequence (DNA): TGTGCCAGCAGCTTGGTCGGGAGGGCCGCCGAGACCCAGTACTTC.

The chain is built from TRBV27 and TRBJ2-1; 9 positions agree with TRBD1. Trimming at V came to 2 bases and at J to 5 bases, leaving 7 bases not matched to a gene. CDR1 is MNHEY and CDR2 is SMNVEV in the germline V gene (reference sequence). CDR3 length: 16 amino acids. CDR3 sequence reads: CASSLLNRGRNNEQFF. CDR3 DNA: TGTGCCAGCAGTTTACTTAACAGGGGGCGGAACAATGAGCAGTTCTTC.

The chain links TRBV7-2 to TRBJ2-3; TRBD2 matches 10 bases. CDR3 length equals 15 residues. Germline CDR1 and CDR2: SGHTA and FQGNSA. With V trimmed by 1 base and J by 6 bases, 4 bases remained unmatched. This CDR3 reads CASSLVASGSDTQYF. CDR3 in DNA: TGTGCCAGCAGCTTAGTAGCTAGCGGGAGTGATACGCAGTATTTT.

A few counts support this clone. The chain is built from TRBV18 and TRBJ1-4; D remains unclear. CDR3 length: 16 amino acids. The ends were cut back, 3 bases at V and 0 bases at J, with 11 bases in the middle. CDR1 KGHSH and CDR2 LQKENI come from the germline V gene. The CDR3 bases are TGTGCCAGCTCACCCGGCACAGAAGCAACTAATGAAAAACTGTTTTTT. Encoded protein: CASSPGTEATNEKLFF.

The gene calls are TRBV28 and TRBJ2-5; TRBD1 matches at 7 bases. The CDR3 is 14 amino acids. CDR1 is MDHEN and CDR2 is SYDVKM in the germline V gene. With 6 bases clipped from V and 2 bases from J, the junction kept 6 bases outside the gene matches. This chain's CDR3 is CASRVEGQQETQYF. The CDR3, as DNA: TGTGCCAGCAGAGTAGAGGGACAGCAAGAGACCCAGTACTTC.

The chain recombines TRBV29-1 with TRBJ2-1; 15 positions match TRBD2. In germline, CDR1 is SQVTM, CDR2 ANQGSEA. The CDR3 has 18 residues. With V trimmed by 6 bases and J by 0 bases, 9 bases remained unmatched. This CDR3 reads CSVGLAGGSVSSYNEQFF. Written as DNA, the CDR3 is TGCAGCGTCGGACTAGCGGGAGGGTCCGTTAGCTCCTACAATGAGCAGTTCTTC.

The chain employs TRBV28 and TRBJ2-3; D uncertain. The V gene's germline CDR1 is MDHEN and CDR2 SYDVKM. Trimming cost V 6 bases and J 4 bases, with 14 bases left between them. The CDR3 totals 14 residues. The CDR3 is CASSPGDFADTQYF. CDR3 coding DNA: TGTGCCAGCAGCCCCGGTGATTTTGCAGATACGCAGTATTTT.

The V gene is TRBV28, the J gene TRBJ1-2; 7 nucleotides agree with TRBD1. The CDR3 loop spans 17 amino acids. V shed 6 bases and J 0 bases; nucleotides not matched to a gene: 13. Per germline, CDR1 MDHEN and CDR2 SYDVKM. CDR3 protein: CASSYPLRDRANYGYTF. The CDR3 DNA reads as TGTGCCAGCAGCTACCCCCTTAGGGACAGAGCTAACTATGGCTACACCTTC.

The CDR3 here is CASSLSDYGYTF. Here the CDR3 DNA reads TGTGCCAGCAGTTTATCGGACTATGGCTACACCTTC. The chain employs TRBV28 and TRBJ1-2, with D unclear. The CDR3 spans 12 residues. V was pared by 1 base and J by 3 bases, with 3 bases between. Per germline, CDR1 MDHEN and CDR2 SYDVKM.

Here the CDR3 reads CASSVAPTPGTASTDTQYF. DNA of the CDR3: TGTGCCAGCAGCGTAGCCCCGACCCCCGGGACAGCTAGCACAGATACGCAGTATTTT. V usage is TRBV9 and J usage is TRBJ2-3; 7 bases map to TRBD1. V gave up 0 bases and J gave up 0 bases; unmatched junction bases: 13. Looked up from germline, CDR1 is SGDLS and CDR2 is YYNGEE. The CDR3 is 19 amino acids.

For the CDR3, the DNA is TGCGCCAGCAGGGATCTCAGTGGGACAGGGCGCCCTCAGTACTTC. Protein: CASRDLSGTGRPQYF. V usage is TRBV5-1 and J usage is TRBJ2-4; the match to TRBD1 covers 9 bases. Germline V gives CDR1 SGHRS, CDR2 YFSETQ. With V trimmed by 5 bases and J by 12 bases, 15 bases remained unmatched. CDR3 length: 15 residues.

The chain joins TRBV5-8 to TRBJ2-2; 11 bases line up with TRBD2. Per germline, CDR1 SGHTS and CDR2 YDEGEE. The CDR3 is made up of 16 amino acids. With 0 bases clipped from V and 5 bases from J, the junction kept 3 bases outside the gene matches. The CDR3 spells CASSLGLAGTTGELFF. CDR3 bases: TGTGCCAGCAGCTTGGGACTAGCGGGAACAACCGGGGAGCTGTTTTTT.

This chain joins TRBV4-2 and TRBJ2-3, with 10 bases matching TRBD2. Germline loops: CDR1 LGHNA, CDR2 YNFKEQ. This CDR3 contains 17 residues. After removal of 0 bases from V and 5 bases from J, the junction contained 8 bases not matched to a gene. The CDR3 DNA reads as TGTGCCAGCAGCCAAGAGCAGACTAGCGGGTATCGAGATACGCAGTATTTT. It encodes CASSQEQTSGYRDTQYF.

This clone was picked up one time. This rearrangement joins TRBV18 to TRBJ2-7, with 13 bases identical to TRBD2. CDR1 is KGHSH, CDR2 LQKENI, per germline. J was trimmed by 2 bases and V by 5 bases; bases with no gene match: 6. CDR3 size: 16 residues. Here the CDR3 reads CASSGTSGIVTYEQYF. For the CDR3, the DNA is TGTGCCAGCTCAGGGACTAGCGGGATCGTGACCTACGAGCAGTACTTC.

CDR3 in amino acids: CASSLPTDTQYF. CDR3 in DNA: TGTGCCAGCAGCTTACCTACAGATACGCAGTATTTT. The chain combines TRBV7-2 with TRBJ2-3, with D uncertain. The V gene's germline CDR1 is SGHTA and CDR2 FQGNSA. This CDR3 spans 12 amino acids. With 2 bases removed from V and 3 bases from J, the gap between germline ends came to 3 bases.

The chain carries TRBV7-8 and TRBJ2-1, with D possibly TRBD2 on 6 matching bases. In germline, CDR1 is SGHVS, CDR2 FQNEAQ. Trimming took 5 bases from V and 3 from J, leaving 20 bases between them. The CDR3 covers 17 residues. The CDR3 here is CASSPRAAGSNYNEQFF. The CDR3 DNA reads TGTGCCAGCAGCCCCCGGGCGGCGGGAAGTAACTACAATGAGCAGTTCTTC.

CDR3 region: CASRRQGDNTGELFF. DNA of the CDR3: TGTGCCAGCCGCCGACAGGGGGATAACACCGGGGAGCTGTTTTTT. The V and J genes are TRBV2 and TRBJ2-2, with 9 bases identical to TRBD1. The ends lost 8 bases at V and 2 bases at J; junction bases unmatched: 6. The CDR3 has 15 residues. Germline V CDR1 and CDR2: SNHLY, FYNNEI.

The genes are TRBV7-2 and TRBJ2-7; possible D gene TRBD1, 5 bases. The CDR3 covers 16 residues. Trimming took off 0 bases at V and 2 bases at J, with 14 bases between the two ends. Germline loops: CDR1 SGHTA, CDR2 FQGNSA. CDR3 bases: TGTGCCAGCAGCTTAGCGGGGCCAGTCTCTACCTACGAGCAGTACTTC. It encodes CASSLAGPVSTYEQYF. Combining the CDR3 with reference TRBV7-2 and TRBJ2-7 gives the whole variable domain GAGVSQSPSNKVTEKGKDVELRCDPISGHTALYWYRQSLGQGLEFLIYFQGNSAPDKSGLPSDRFSAERTGGSVSTLTIQRTQQEDSAVYLCASSLAGPVSTYEQYFGPGTRLTVT.